These 5 T cell receptor beta chains were all obtained from the same sample, sequenced in a study of blood T cell repertoires in COVID-19. The repertoire was sequenced with immunoSEQ multiplex PCR; TCRdb's copy has only in-frame clones and lacks some. The sample records 250,000 to 350,000 clones, 80% to 90% being singletons. The sample was PBMCs or T cells enriched from blood (not recorded which). The receptors shown here come from a young woman who had recovered from COVID-19.

This clone was counted once. The V and J genes are TRBV3-1 (or the pseudogene TRBV3-2) and TRBJ1-1; the D gene is possibly TRBD1 (6 bases). Trimming left V 3 bases short and J 8 bases short, with 13 bases between. Germline CDR1 reads LGHDT; CDR2 reads YNNKEL (reference sequence). This CDR3 has 13 amino acids. CDR3: CASSHSGTQEAFF. As DNA, the CDR3 is TGTGCCAGCAGCCATTCCGGGACACAGGAAGCTTTCTTT.

This rearrangement joins TRBV9 to TRBJ1-6; maybe TRBD1 (6 bases). CDR1 and CDR2 (germline): SGDLS, YYNGEE. Trimming removed 5 bases at V and 6 bases at J, with 12 bases between. The CDR3 covers 14 residues. This chain's CDR3 is CASRGGAANSPLHF. The CDR3 nucleotides read TGTGCCAGCAGGGGGGGGGCAGCTAATTCACCCCTCCACTTT.

The chain carries TRBV5-1 and TRBJ2-7; tentatively, D is TRBD1 (5 bases). Germline assignment: CDR1 SGHRS and CDR2 YFSETQ. Trimming took 1 base from V and 0 from J, leaving 14 bases between them. This CDR3 spans 16 amino acids. The CDR3 region is CASSLSWGISSYEQYF. In DNA form, the CDR3 reads TGCGCCAGCAGCTTGTCCTGGGGCATAAGCTCCTACGAGCAGTACTTC.

This clone has ten or more counts. The sample carries other DNA sequences with the same CDR3. The chain uses TRBV6-2 or TRBV6-3 and TRBJ2-7; D possibly corresponds to TRBD2 (5 bases). The germline V gene encodes CDR1 MNHEY and CDR2 SVGEGT. This CDR3 has 14 amino acids. The V end was cut by 0 bases, the J end by 4 bases, with 10 bases between. DNA of the CDR3: TGTGCCAGCAGTTACTCATACAGAGGGTACGAGCAGTACTTC. Protein sequence: CASSYSYRGYEQYF.

This chain connects TRBV28 to TRBJ1-1; D remains unclear. Germline CDR1 and CDR2: MDHEN and SYDVKM. Trimming took off 1 base at V and 10 bases at J, with 10 bases between the two ends. There are 12 residues in the CDR3. The CDR3 DNA follows: TGTGCCAGCAGTTTATATACACAAACAGCTTTCTTT. Residues: CASSLYTQTAFF.